Following are 17 T cell receptor beta chains from one sample sequenced in a study of blood T cell repertoires in COVID-19. Generated by immunoSEQ multiplex PCR, the TCRdb table keeps only in-frame clones and is missing some. Of 200,000 to 250,000 clones listed, around 83% are singletons. Source material: peripheral blood. The receptors shown here come from a woman aged 18-35 years with acute or convalescent COVID-19.

The chain has TRBV14 and TRBJ2-2; possibly TRBD1 for D (6 bases). The CDR3 has 15 residues. Trimming took off 1 base at V and 5 bases at J, with 11 bases between the two ends. In germline, CDR1 is SGHDN, CDR2 FVKESK. The CDR3 is CASSQGQGQTGELFF. CDR3 sequence (DNA): TGTGCCAGCAGCCAAGGGCAGGGGCAAACCGGGGAGCTGTTTTTT. Complete variable domain (other parts from reference TRBV14 and TRBJ2-2): EAGVTQFPSHSVIEKGQTVTLRCDPISGHDNLYWYRRVMGKEIKFLLHFVKESKQDESGMPNNRFLAERTGGTYSTLKVQPAELEDSGVYFCASSQGQGQTGELFFGEGSRLTVL.

This chain uses TRBV4-1 with TRBJ2-7; D is uncertain. The CDR3 totals 14 residues. V lost 0 bases and J 7 bases, leaving 13 bases between the germline ends. Germline V lookup: CDR1 MGHRA, CDR2 YSYEKL. CDR3 in DNA: TGCGCCAGCAGCCAAGATGGTACAGAACGGGAGCAGTACTTC. Translating it yields CASSQDGTEREQYF.

The genes are TRBV7-2 and TRBJ2-3; no firm D call. Germline CDR1 SGHTA, CDR2 FQGNSA. The ends were cut back, 3 bases at V and 2 bases at J, with 12 bases in the middle. CDR3 length equals 15 residues. This chain's CDR3 is CASSFRLDPTDTQYF. The CDR3 coding sequence is TGTGCCAGCAGCTTCCGGCTAGACCCCACAGATACGCAGTATTTT.

The chain combines TRBV9 with TRBJ2-7; D remains unclear. The CDR3 contains 14 residues. V was pared by 0 bases and J by 5 bases, with 12 bases between. In germline, CDR1 is SGDLS, CDR2 YYNGEE. The CDR3 bases are TGTGCCAGCAGCGTAGACACGTCTGGGCACGAGCAGTACTTC. It encodes CASSVDTSGHEQYF. The full variable domain, completed using reference TRBV9 and TRBJ2-7, is DSGVTQTPKHLITATGQRVTLRCSPRSGDLSVYWYQQSLDQGLQFLIQYYNGEERAKGNILERFSAQQFPDLHSELNLSSLELGDSALYFCASSVDTSGHEQYFGPGTRLTVT.

This chain uses TRBV5-6 with TRBJ2-1, with 8 nucleotides matching TRBD2. The CDR3 loop spans 17 amino acids. Germline V gives CDR1 SGHDT, CDR2 YYEEEE. The V and J ends lost 5 bases and 2 bases, in that order; junction bases with no gene match: 12. The CDR3 nucleotides read TGTGCCAGCAGTTTTGCCGTAGGACTAGCCCCCTACAATGAGCAGTTCTTC. Protein product: CASSFAVGLAPYNEQFF.

The chain joins TRBV2 to TRBJ2-7; D not resolved. Germline V gene lookup returns CDR1 SNHLY and CDR2 FYNNEI. The CDR3 spans 12 residues. The V end lost 5 bases, the J end lost 6 bases, and 11 bases lay between the germline ends. CDR3 loop: CASSSGGLEQYF. The CDR3 nucleotides are TGTGCCAGCAGTTCGGGTGGCCTCGAGCAGTACTTC.

The CDR3 is CASRRLAASTDTQYF. The DNA for the CDR3 is TGTGCCAGCAGACGACTAGCGGCTAGCACAGATACGCAGTATTTT. The chain is built from TRBV5-6 and TRBJ2-3, with 9 bases matching TRBD2. The germline V gene encodes CDR1 SGHDT and CDR2 YYEEEE. The CDR3 spans 15 residues. V lost 5 bases, J lost 0 bases, and 4 bases stayed unmatched. Looking up the rest from reference TRBV5-6 and TRBJ2-3 gives the full variable domain: DAGVTQSPTHLIKTRGQQVTLRCSPKSGHDTVSWYQQALGQGPQFIFQYYEEEERQRGNFPDRFSGHQFPNYSSELNVNALLLGDSALYLCASRRLAASTDTQYFGPGTRLTVL.

The chain combines TRBV10-3 with TRBJ2-7, with 7 nucleotides matching TRBD1. The CDR3 covers 13 residues. In germline, CDR1 is ENHRY, CDR2 SYGVKD. V gave up 6 bases and J gave up 6 bases; unmatched junction bases: 8. The CDR3 region has the DNA TGTGCCATCAGAGAGACAGGGAACAGCGAGCAGTACTTC. This encodes CAIRETGNSEQYF.

The J gene is TRBJ2-1, the V gene TRBV28, with 9 bases aligning to TRBD2. This CDR3 contains 17 residues. Germline CDR1 is MDHEN and CDR2 is SYDVKM. V lost 5 bases to trimming and J lost 4 bases; unmatched junction nucleotides: 12. The chain's CDR3 is CASSLFSGRGVYNEQFF. The CDR3 DNA reads TGTGCCAGCAGTCTTTTTAGCGGGAGAGGAGTGTACAATGAGCAGTTCTTC.

The chain carries TRBV9 and TRBJ2-3, with TRBD2 identical over 7 bases. V lost 4 bases, J lost 8 bases, and 10 bases stayed unmatched. Germline loops: CDR1 SGDLS, CDR2 YYNGEE. This CDR3 region has 14 residues. CDR3 in DNA: TGTGCCAGCAGCCCCGGACTAGTACTCGGTACGCAGTATTTT. Amino acid sequence: CASSPGLVLGTQYF. Full variable domain (outside the CDR3, taken from reference TRBV9 and TRBJ2-3): DSGVTQTPKHLITATGQRVTLRCSPRSGDLSVYWYQQSLDQGLQFLIQYYNGEERAKGNILERFSAQQFPDLHSELNLSSLELGDSALYFCASSPGLVLGTQYFGPGTRLTVL.

This clone was observed at least ten times. The rearrangement joins TRBV28 to TRBJ1-1, with TRBD1 matching over 8 bases. Germline V gene sequence: CDR1 MDHEN, CDR2 SYDVKM. This CDR3 is built from 13 residues. Trimming at V came to 6 bases and at J to 6 bases, leaving 6 bases not matched to a gene. CDR3 in DNA: TGTGCCAGCAGCGGCGGACAGGGTCCTGAAGCTTTCTTT. The encoded protein is CASSGGQGPEAFF.

The V call is TRBV21-1, the J call TRBJ2-7; the table's D call of TRBD1 was not tested on the DNA. TRBV21-1 is designated a pseudogene. The CDR3 has 15 amino acids. The CDR3 loop reads CASSKWGQGDYEQYF. The CDR3 nucleotides read TGTGCCAGCAGCAAATGGGGACAGGGTGACTACGAGCAGTACTTC.

This chain connects TRBV27 to TRBJ2-1, with TRBD2 matching 13 bases. The ends lost 3 bases at V and 7 bases at J; junction bases unmatched: 3. The CDR3 totals 15 residues. Per the germline V gene, CDR1 is MNHEY and CDR2 is SMNVEV (reference sequence). CDR3 sequence (DNA): TGTGCCAGCAGTTTTTCGACTAGCGGGAGGAATGAGCAGTTCTTC. Its protein product is CASSFSTSGRNEQFF.

This clone has only a few counts. The CDR3 DNA is TGTGCCAGCAGCCAAGAAATCGGGCAGCCCCAGCATTTT. Translation gives CASSQEIGQPQHF. This chain joins TRBV3-1 (or the pseudogene TRBV3-2) and TRBJ1-5; no definite D call. The V end was cut by 0 bases, the J end by 7 bases, with 7 bases between. CDR1 is LGHDT and CDR2 is YNNKEL in the germline V gene (reference sequence). This CDR3 has 13 amino acids.

This rearrangement joins TRBV6-5 to TRBJ2-1; D is perhaps TRBD2 (6 bases). Trimming stripped 5 bases from V and 6 bases from J, with 8 bases between. The CDR3 has 12 amino acids. CDR1 MNHEY and CDR2 SVGAGI come from the germline V gene. CDR3 sequence (DNA): TGTGCCAGCAGTCTTAGCGGCAATGAGCAGTTCTTC. Encoded protein: CASSLSGNEQFF.

This clone occurred once. V gene TRBV28 combines with J gene TRBJ2-5; 12 nucleotides agree with TRBD2. Per the germline V gene, CDR1 is MDHEN and CDR2 is SYDVKM. The CDR3 totals 16 residues. The V segment lost 2 bases and the J segment 9 bases; nucleotides outside the gene matches: 10. Written as DNA, the CDR3 is TGTGCCAGCAGTTTAGCGGCTAGCGGGAGGGCGGGGCCCCAGTACTTC. Its translation is CASSLAASGRAGPQYF.

This chain joins TRBV19 and TRBJ2-5; D unclear. The CDR3 loop spans 11 amino acids. V lost 6 bases and J lost 5, with 7 bases in between. Germline V gives CDR1 LNHDA, CDR2 SQIVND (reference sequence). The CDR3, as DNA: TGTGCCAGTAGCGAGTTTGAGACCCAGTACTTC. It encodes CASSEFETQYF.